One and the same sample provided the 4 T cell receptor beta chains below, sequenced in a study of beta chain features in type 1 diabetes. The authors reverse transcribed all of the isolated RNA, so sequencing captured expressed TCRB transcripts. Generated by immunoSEQ multiplex PCR, the TCRdb table keeps only in-frame clones and is missing some. The table includes roughly 60,000 clones, approximately 59% detected once. Input material: Tregs from blood. These receptors originate from a woman aged 18-30 years in good health.

Details on this clone: At the DNA level, this CDR3 is encoded by other sequences in the same sample as well. J is TRBJ2-2 and V is TRBV29-1; tentatively, D is TRBD1 (6 bases). The CDR3 is 14 residues long. Germline CDR1 is SQVTM and CDR2 is ANQGSEA. Trimming pared 6 bases from V and 0 bases from J, leaving 11 bases between. The CDR3 is CSVASGANTGELFF. The DNA for the CDR3 is TGCAGCGTCGCCTCAGGGGCGAACACCGGGGAGCTGTTTTTT.

This chain connects TRBV7-2 to TRBJ2-3, with 9 nucleotides matching TRBD2. CDR1 SGHTA and CDR2 FQGNSA come from the germline V gene. Germline trimming cut 1 base from V and 2 bases from J; bases unmatched to any gene: 1. The CDR3 is 15 amino acids. CDR3 residues: CASSLGTSVTDTQYF. In nucleotides, the CDR3 is TGTGCCAGCAGCTTAGGGACTAGCGTCACAGATACGCAGTATTTT. Filled out from reference TRBV7-2 and TRBJ2-3, the complete variable domain reads GAGVSQSPSNKVTEKGKDVELRCDPISGHTALYWYRQSLGQGLEFLIYFQGNSAPDKSGLPSDRFSAERTGGSVSTLTIQRTQQEDSAVYLCASSLGTSVTDTQYFGPGTRLTVL.

In DNA form, the CDR3 reads TGTGCCAGCAGGGCCGGGACAGGGGGCGGACAGCCCCAGCATTTT. Translation: CASRAGTGGGQPQHF. The J gene is TRBJ1-5, the V gene TRBV2; 12 bases map to TRBD1. After removal of 6 bases from V and 7 bases from J, the junction contained 7 bases not matched to a gene. Per germline, CDR1 SNHLY and CDR2 FYNNEI. This CDR3 spans 15 amino acids.

The chain couples TRBV6-1 to TRBJ2-1, with D maybe TRBD2 (5 bases). V was shortened by 8 bases and J by 0 bases, with 14 bases between the two germline ends. Germline CDR1 is MNHNS and CDR2 is SASEGT. The CDR3 sequence is 15 residues long. The CDR3 region has the DNA TGTGCCAGCCGCCCGGGGTTGATCTCCTACAATGAGCAGTTCTTC. It codes for CASRPGLISYNEQFF.